Listed below are T cell receptor beta chains from one sample, sequenced in a study of T-cell reconstitution after alpha-beta-depleted transplantation in children. MiXCR, run by TCRdb on the PCR reads, gives a single entry per CDR3 protein. The sample includes around 600,000 distinct CDR3 sequences, roughly a tenth of them seen just once. Source: PBMCs from the stem cell graft donor, taken from the stem cell graft. Every receptor here comes from a human donor who donated a stem cell graft to a child with acute myeloid leukemia. The CDR3 runs from the conserved cysteine through the conserved F or W. The D gene is left open where the match is weak. Not every row has a clone size; where given, it reads once, few, many or a size class.

V gene	J gene	clone size	D gene	CDR3 DNA	CDR3 protein
TRBV12-3/TRBV12-4	TRBJ2-5	-	TRBD2	TGTGCCAGCAGCTCTCAGCGGGAGCGAGTTGAGACCCAGTACTTC	CASSSQRERVETQYF
TRBV9	TRBJ2-1	-	-	TGTGCCAGCAGCCCCGGCTGGCCTTACAATGAGCAGTTCTTC	CASSPGWPYNEQFF
TRBV11-2	TRBJ2-2	few	-	TGTGCCAGCAGCTTAGCCGGGGGCAAAGATATCGGGGAGCTGTTTTTT	CASSLAGGKDIGELFF
TRBV3-1	TRBJ2-3	few	TRBD2	TGTGCCAGCAAACCCAGAGGGCTAGCGGCTAGCACAGATACGCAGTATTTT	CASKPRGLAASTDTQYF
TRBV6-5	TRBJ1-2	many	-	TGTGCCAGCACCCCAGGGGCCGCCGGCTATGGCTACACCTTC	CASTPGAAGYGYTF
TRBV28	TRBJ2-7	-	TRBD1	TGTGCCAGCAGTCCCCGCCGACAGGGGTTCGTCGACGAGCAGTACTTC	CASSPRRQGFVDEQYF
TRBV7-9	TRBJ2-1	-	-	TGTGCCAGCAGCCCCCCCCCGAGCGGGTCCAACAATGAGCAGTTCTTC	CASSPPPSGSNNEQFF
TRBV28	TRBJ1-2	-	TRBD1	TGTGCCAGCAGGTTGGGACAGGGAGGTTACGGCTACACCTTC	CASRLGQGGYGYTF
TRBV5-1	TRBJ2-7	-	-	TGCGCCAGCAGCTTGGCGCTAGACTCCTACGAGCAGTACTTC	CASSLALDSYEQYF
TRBV12-3/TRBV12-4	TRBJ2-5	many	TRBD2	TGTGCCAGCAGTTTAATGGCTAGCGGGCAAGAGACCCAGTACTTC	CASSLMASGQETQYF
TRBV14	TRBJ2-7	-	-	TGTGCCAGCAGCCAAGAGGGCCTACCGAGCTCGGAGCAGTACTTC	CASSQEGLPSSEQYF
TRBV27	TRBJ2-7	few	TRBD1	TGTGCCAGCAGTCGCGACCGGGACAGGCAGACAGAGCAGTACTTC	CASSRDRDRQTEQYF
TRBV4-2	TRBJ1-6	few	-	TGTGCCAGCAGCCAAGATCAGACAGATAATTCACCCCTCCACTTT	CASSQDQTDNSPLHF
TRBV6-1	TRBJ2-6	few	-	TGTGCCAGCAAAAGATTACTGCTCTCTGGGGCCAACGTCCTGACTTTC	CASKRLLLSGANVLTF
TRBV5-8	TRBJ1-4	-	-	TGTGCCAGCAGCCTCATCCGGGGTGAAAAACTGTTTTTT	CASSLIRGEKLFF
TRBV5-1	TRBJ2-5	-	-	TGCGCCAGCAGTCAGGGGAAAGAGACCCAGTACTTC	CASSQGKETQYF
TRBV7-9	TRBJ2-7	-	-	TGTGCCAGCAGCTTAGACAGGCTCAAGCAGTACTTC	CASSLDRLKQYF
TRBV27	TRBJ2-3	few	-	TGTGCCAGCAGTTTCCTAGGGGGGCGCGGTACAGATACGCAGTATTTT	CASSFLGGRGTDTQYF
TRBV7-3	TRBJ1-2	few	-	TGTGCCAGCAGCCCCCTGGGGGCCTCGGGTGGCTACACCTTC	CASSPLGASGGYTF
TRBV20-1	TRBJ2-1	few	-	TGCAGTGCTGGGACGGGTGGGCCCTTC	CSAGTGGPF
TRBV3-1	TRBJ2-5	-	TRBD1	TGTGCCAGCAGCCAAAGTGACAGGGGGTACCAAGAGACCCAGTACTTC	CASSQSDRGYQETQYF
TRBV7-3	TRBJ2-2	many	-	TGTGCCAGCAGCCCGCCCGGGAGCTCCGGGGAGCTGTTTTTT	CASSPPGSSGELFF
TRBV7-2	TRBJ2-7	many	-	TGTGCCAGCAGCTTAGAGGCCCCTGGGGGTTACGAGCAGTACTTC	CASSLEAPGGYEQYF
TRBV27	TRBJ2-1	few	-	TGTGCCAGCAGTTTCGGGTTAGGGACGGGTGAGCAGTTCTTC	CASSFGLGTGEQFF
TRBV29-1	TRBJ1-1	many	-	TGCAGCGTTGGGAGGGCAGGGGAAGCTTTCTTT	CSVGRAGEAFF
TRBV4-3	TRBJ2-1	few	-	TGCGCCAGCAGCCAAGATACGGGAGCTTACAATGAGCAGTTCTTC	CASSQDTGAYNEQFF
TRBV28	TRBJ2-1	-	-	TGTGCCAGCAGTTTATTTCCAGTCTCGAGCTCCTACAATGAGCAGTTCTTC	CASSLFPVSSSYNEQFF
TRBV7-8	TRBJ2-5	few	-	TGTGCCAGCAGCTCCTCAAAGACGGGCCCCCCGTCTTGGACCCAGTACTTC	CASSSSKTGPPSWTQYF
TRBV12-3/TRBV12-4	TRBJ1-2	few	-	TGTGCCAGCAGCTACAAGCCTAACTATGGCTACACCTTC	CASSYKPNYGYTF
TRBV30	TRBJ2-2	few	TRBD2	TGTGCCTGGAGAGAACTAGCGGACACCGGGGAGCTGTTTTTT	CAWRELADTGELFF
TRBV7-3	TRBJ2-1	few	TRBD2	TGTGCCAGCAGCTTAAGGGGCGGGAGTAGGGATGAGCAGTTCTTC	CASSLRGGSRDEQFF
TRBV5-1	TRBJ2-1	many	-	TGCGCCAGCAGCTCGGGACTGCCCCCCTACAATGAGCAGTTCTTC	CASSSGLPPYNEQFF
TRBV27	TRBJ2-7	few	-	TGTGCCAGCAGTTTTGCAGGGTTCGAGCAGTACTTC	CASSFAGFEQYF
TRBV20-1	TRBJ1-2	many	TRBD1	TGCAGTGCTCCTGTGACAGGGACGAACTATGGCTACACCTTC	CSAPVTGTNYGYTF
TRBV13	TRBJ2-7	-	-	TGTGCCAGCAGCTTAATCGGCACCTACGAGCAGTACTTC	CASSLIGTYEQYF
TRBV20-1	TRBJ1-5	few	TRBD1	TGCAGTGCTAGCCCGGGACAGAGTTACTATCAGCCCCAGCATTTT	CSASPGQSYYQPQHF
TRBV12-3/TRBV12-4	TRBJ2-3	few	TRBD2	TGTGCCAGCAGGGGACTAGCCGGTACAGATACGCAGTATTTT	CASRGLAGTDTQYF
TRBV14	TRBJ2-7	few	-	TGTGCCAGCAGCCAAGAGGCCAGGTGGGGCGAGCAGTACTTC	CASSQEARWGEQYF
TRBV5-1	TRBJ2-5	many	-	TGCGCCAGCAGCTTGAACGCCGGGTTTCAAGAGACCCAGTACTTC	CASSLNAGFQETQYF
TRBV20-1	TRBJ2-3	-	TRBD2	TGCAGTGCTTCAAGACTAGCGGGACGCACAGATACGCAGTATTTT	CSASRLAGRTDTQYF
TRBV6-1	TRBJ1-2	few	TRBD1	TGTGCCAGCAGGGACAGGGGGCAAGCTAACTATGGCTACACCTTC	CASRDRGQANYGYTF
TRBV6-6	TRBJ2-3	-	-	TGTGCCAGCAGTTATGTGGTTGGTGATACGCAGTATTTT	CASSYVVGDTQYF
TRBV4-1	TRBJ2-1	few	TRBD2	TGCGCCAGCAGCCAAGATTTCCAGGGTCGGACTAGCGTCAATGAGCAGTTCTTC	CASSQDFQGRTSVNEQFF
TRBV12-3/TRBV12-4	TRBJ2-2	-	-	TGTGCCAGCACCCCTAGGAAAGGGCCAGGCGGACACACCGGGGAGCTGTTTTTT	CASTPRKGPGGHTGELFF
TRBV19	TRBJ2-3	many	TRBD1	TGTGCCAGTACTTACCGGGACAGGAGGACAGATACGCAGTATTTT	CASTYRDRRTDTQYF
TRBV29-1	TRBJ2-5	few	TRBD2	TGCAGCGCCCTGCGGGAGCGCGAAGAGACCCAGTACTTC	CSALREREETQYF